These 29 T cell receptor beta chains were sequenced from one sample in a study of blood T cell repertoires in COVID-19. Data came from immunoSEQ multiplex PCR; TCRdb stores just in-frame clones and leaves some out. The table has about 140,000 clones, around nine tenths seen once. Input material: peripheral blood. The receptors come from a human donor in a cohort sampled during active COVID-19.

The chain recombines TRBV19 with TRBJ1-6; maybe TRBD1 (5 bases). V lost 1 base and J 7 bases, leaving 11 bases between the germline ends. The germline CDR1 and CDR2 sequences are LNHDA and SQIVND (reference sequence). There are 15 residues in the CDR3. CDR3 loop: CASSIVGAENSPLHF. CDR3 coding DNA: TGTGCCAGTAGTATAGTTGGGGCGGAAAATTCACCCCTCCACTTT.

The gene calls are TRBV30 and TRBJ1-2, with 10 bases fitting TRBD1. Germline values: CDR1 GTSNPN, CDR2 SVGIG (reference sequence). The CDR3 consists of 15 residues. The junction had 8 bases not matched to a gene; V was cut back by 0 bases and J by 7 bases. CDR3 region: CAWSVRLGQGSGYTF. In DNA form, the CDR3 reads TGTGCCTGGAGTGTAAGGTTGGGACAGGGGTCTGGCTACACCTTC. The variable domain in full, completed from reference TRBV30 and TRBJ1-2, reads SQTIHQWPATLVQPVGSPLSLECTVEGTSNPNLYWYRQAAGRGLQLLFYSVGIGQISSEVPQNLSASRPQDRQFILSSKKLLLSDSGFYLCAWSVRLGQGSGYTFGSGTRLTVV.

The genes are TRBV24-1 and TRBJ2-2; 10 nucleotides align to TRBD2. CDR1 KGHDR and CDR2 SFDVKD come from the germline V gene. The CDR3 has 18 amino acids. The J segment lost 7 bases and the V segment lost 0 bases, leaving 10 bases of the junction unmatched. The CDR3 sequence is CATSDLRPSGGSSGELFF. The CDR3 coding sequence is TGTGCCACCAGTGATTTGCGCCCTAGCGGGGGTTCTAGCGGGGAGCTGTTTTTT.

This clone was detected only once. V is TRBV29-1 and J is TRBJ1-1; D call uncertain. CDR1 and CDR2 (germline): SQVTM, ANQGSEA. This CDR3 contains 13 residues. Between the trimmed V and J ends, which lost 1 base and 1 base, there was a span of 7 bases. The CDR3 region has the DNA TGCAGCGTTGAAGCTCGACAGAACACTGAAGCTTTCTTT. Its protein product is CSVEARQNTEAFF. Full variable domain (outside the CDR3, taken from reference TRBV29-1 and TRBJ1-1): SAVISQKPSRDICQRGTSLTIQCQVDSQVTMMFWYRQQPGQSLTLIATANQGSEATYESGFVIDKFPISRPNLTFSTLTVSNMSPEDSSIYLCSVEARQNTEAFFGQGTRLTVV.

The CDR3 DNA reads TGTGCCAGCAGCGTGACCCTAGCCGGAGGGCTTAGGGATGAGCAGTTCTTC. Translation gives CASSVTLAGGLRDEQFF. V and J are TRBV9 and TRBJ2-1; TRBD2 might be the D (6 bases). Germline-derived CDR1 and CDR2 are SGDLS and YYNGEE. The CDR3 has 17 amino acids. The germline V and J ends were trimmed by 2 bases and 8 bases, with 23 bases remaining between them. Full variable domain (remainder filled in from reference TRBV9 and TRBJ2-1): DSGVTQTPKHLITATGQRVTLRCSPRSGDLSVYWYQQSLDQGLQFLIQYYNGEERAKGNILERFSAQQFPDLHSELNLSSLELGDSALYFCASSVTLAGGLRDEQFFGPGTRLTVL.

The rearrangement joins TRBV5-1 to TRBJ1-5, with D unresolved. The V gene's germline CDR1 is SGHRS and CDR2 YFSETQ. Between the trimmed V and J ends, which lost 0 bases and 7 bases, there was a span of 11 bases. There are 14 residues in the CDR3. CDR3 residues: CASSLGQEGQPQHF. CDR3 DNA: TGCGCCAGCAGCTTGGGGCAGGAGGGCCAGCCCCAGCATTTT.

In DNA form, the CDR3 reads TGTGCCACCGGACAGGGTTTTTATGGCTACACCTTC. Its translation is CATGQGFYGYTF. The genes are TRBV12-3 or TRBV12-4 and TRBJ1-2, with 8 bases fitting TRBD1. The CDR3 contains 12 residues. The V and J ends lost 10 bases and 5 bases, in that order; junction bases with no gene match: 6.

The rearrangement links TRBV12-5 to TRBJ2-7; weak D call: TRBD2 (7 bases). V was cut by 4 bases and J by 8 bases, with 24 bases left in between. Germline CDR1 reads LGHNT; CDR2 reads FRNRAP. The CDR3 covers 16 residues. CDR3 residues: CASGSVGRGANQKQYF. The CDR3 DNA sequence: TGTGCTAGTGGTTCGGTTGGTCGGGGGGCAAATCAAAAGCAGTACTTC.

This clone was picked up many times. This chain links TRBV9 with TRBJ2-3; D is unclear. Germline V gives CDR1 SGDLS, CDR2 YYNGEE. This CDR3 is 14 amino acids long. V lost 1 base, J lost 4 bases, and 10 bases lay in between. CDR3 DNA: TGTGCCAGCAGCGTACAACGGGTGGCAGATACGCAGTATTTT. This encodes CASSVQRVADTQYF.

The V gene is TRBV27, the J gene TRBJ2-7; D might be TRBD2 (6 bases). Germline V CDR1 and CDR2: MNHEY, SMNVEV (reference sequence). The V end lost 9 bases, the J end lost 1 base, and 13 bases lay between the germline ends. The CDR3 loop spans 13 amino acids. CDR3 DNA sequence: TGTGCCAGGGAGGGTCTTCTATCCTACGAGCAGTACTTC. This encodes CAREGLLSYEQYF.

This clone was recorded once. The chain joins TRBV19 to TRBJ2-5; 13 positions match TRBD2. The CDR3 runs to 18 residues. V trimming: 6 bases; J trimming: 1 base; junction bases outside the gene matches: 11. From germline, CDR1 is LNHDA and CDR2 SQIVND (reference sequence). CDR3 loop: CASSPKGLAGPLQETQYF. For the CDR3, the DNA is TGTGCCAGTAGCCCTAAGGGACTAGCGGGGCCTCTCCAAGAGACCCAGTACTTC.

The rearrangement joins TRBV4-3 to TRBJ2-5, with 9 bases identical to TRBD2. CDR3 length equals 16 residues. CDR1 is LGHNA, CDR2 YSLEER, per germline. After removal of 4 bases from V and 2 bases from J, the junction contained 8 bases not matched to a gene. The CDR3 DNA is TGCGCCAGCAGCCCCCGGGTTGCGGGGGGGCAAGAGACCCAGTACTTC. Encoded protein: CASSPRVAGGQETQYF.

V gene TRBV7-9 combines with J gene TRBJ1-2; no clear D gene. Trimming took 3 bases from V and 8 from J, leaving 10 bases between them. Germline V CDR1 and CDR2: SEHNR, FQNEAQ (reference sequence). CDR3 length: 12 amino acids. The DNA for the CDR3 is TGTGCCAGCAGCTTGGGCGTCCACGGCTACACCTTC. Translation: CASSLGVHGYTF.

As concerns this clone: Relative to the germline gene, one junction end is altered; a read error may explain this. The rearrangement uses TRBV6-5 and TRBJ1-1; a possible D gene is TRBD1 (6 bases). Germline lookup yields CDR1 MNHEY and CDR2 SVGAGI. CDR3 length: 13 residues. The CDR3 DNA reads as TGTGCCAGCAGGACAGGCACGAACGCTGAAGCTTTCTTT. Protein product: CASRTGTNAEAFF.

CDR3 in DNA: TGTGCCAGCAGTTTATCGATGGACTACTCCTACGAGCAGTACTTC. Translating it yields CASSLSMDYSYEQYF. This chain joins TRBV27 and TRBJ2-7; D might be TRBD2 (6 bases). The CDR3 is made up of 15 amino acids. V shed 0 bases and J shed 0 bases, with 9 bases lying between them. Germline V gene sequence: CDR1 MNHEY, CDR2 SMNVEV (reference sequence).

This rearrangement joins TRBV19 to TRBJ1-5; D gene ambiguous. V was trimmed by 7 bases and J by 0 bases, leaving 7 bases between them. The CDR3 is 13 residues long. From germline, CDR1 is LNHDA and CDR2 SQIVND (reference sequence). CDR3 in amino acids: CASKEGSNQPQHF. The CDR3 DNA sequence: TGTGCCAGTAAGGAGGGTAGCAATCAGCCCCAGCATTTT.

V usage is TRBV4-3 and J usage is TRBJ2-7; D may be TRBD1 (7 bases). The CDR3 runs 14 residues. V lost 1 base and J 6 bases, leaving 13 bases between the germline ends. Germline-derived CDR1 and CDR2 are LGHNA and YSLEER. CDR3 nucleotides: TGCGCCAGCAGCCAAGTCAACAGGGGAGGCGAGCAGTACTTC. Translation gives CASSQVNRGGEQYF.

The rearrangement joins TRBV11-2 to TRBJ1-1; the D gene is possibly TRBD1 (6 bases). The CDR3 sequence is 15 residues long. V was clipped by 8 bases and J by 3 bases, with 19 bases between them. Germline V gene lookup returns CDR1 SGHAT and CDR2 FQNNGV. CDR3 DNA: TGTGCCAGCTGTTCACAGGGTAACCAGCACACTGAAGCTTTCTTT. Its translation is CASCSQGNQHTEAFF.

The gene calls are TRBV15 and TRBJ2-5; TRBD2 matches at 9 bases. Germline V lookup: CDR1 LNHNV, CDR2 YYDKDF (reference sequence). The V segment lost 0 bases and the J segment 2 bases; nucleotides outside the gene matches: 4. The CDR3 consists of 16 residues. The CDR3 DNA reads TGTGCCACCAGCAGAGATAAGCGGGGGGAACAAGAGACCCAGTACTTC. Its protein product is CATSRDKRGEQETQYF.

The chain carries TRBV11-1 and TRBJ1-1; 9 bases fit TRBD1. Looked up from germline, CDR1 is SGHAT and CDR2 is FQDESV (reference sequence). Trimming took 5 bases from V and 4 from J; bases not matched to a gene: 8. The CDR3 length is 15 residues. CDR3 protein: CASSHGTGWGTEAFF. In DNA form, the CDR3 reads TGTGCCAGCAGCCACGGGACAGGGTGGGGCACTGAAGCTTTCTTT.

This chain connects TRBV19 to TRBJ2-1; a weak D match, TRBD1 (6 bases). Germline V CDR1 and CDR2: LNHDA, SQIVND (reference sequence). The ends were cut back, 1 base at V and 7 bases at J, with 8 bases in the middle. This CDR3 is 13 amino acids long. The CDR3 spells CASSIAGVNEQFF. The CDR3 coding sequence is TGTGCCAGTAGTATAGCAGGGGTGAATGAGCAGTTCTTC.

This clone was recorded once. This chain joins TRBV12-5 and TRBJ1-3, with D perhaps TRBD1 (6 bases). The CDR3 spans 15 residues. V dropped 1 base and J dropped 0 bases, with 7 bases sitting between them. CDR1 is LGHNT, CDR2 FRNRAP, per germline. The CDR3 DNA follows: TGTGCTAGTGGTTTGGGGACAGCCTCTGGAAACACCATATATTTT. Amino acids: CASGLGTASGNTIYF.

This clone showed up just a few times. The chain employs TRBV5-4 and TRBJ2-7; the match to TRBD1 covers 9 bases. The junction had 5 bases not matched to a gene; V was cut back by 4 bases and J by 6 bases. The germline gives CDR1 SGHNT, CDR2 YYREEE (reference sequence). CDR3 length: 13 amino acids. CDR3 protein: CASSVTGGSEQYF. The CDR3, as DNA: TGTGCCAGCAGCGTGACAGGGGGATCCGAGCAGTACTTC.

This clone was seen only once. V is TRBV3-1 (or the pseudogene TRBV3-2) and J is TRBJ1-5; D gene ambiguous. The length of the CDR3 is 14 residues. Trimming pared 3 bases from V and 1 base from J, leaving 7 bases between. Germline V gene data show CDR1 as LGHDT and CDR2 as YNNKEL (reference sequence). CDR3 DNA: TGTGCCAGCAGCCAGCGCAGGAGCAATCAGCCCCAGCATTTT. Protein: CASSQRRSNQPQHF.

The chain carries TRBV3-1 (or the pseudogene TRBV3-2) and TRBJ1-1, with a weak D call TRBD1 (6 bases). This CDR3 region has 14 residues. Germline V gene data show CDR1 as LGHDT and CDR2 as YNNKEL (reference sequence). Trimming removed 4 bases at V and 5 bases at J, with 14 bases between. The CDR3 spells CASSPWEGGTEAFF. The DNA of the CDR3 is TGTGCCAGCAGCCCCTGGGAGGGGGGGACTGAAGCTTTCTTT.

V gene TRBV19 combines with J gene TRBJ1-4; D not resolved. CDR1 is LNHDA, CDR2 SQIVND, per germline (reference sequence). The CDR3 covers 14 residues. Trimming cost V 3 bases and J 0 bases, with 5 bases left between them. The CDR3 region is CASSIISTNEKLFF. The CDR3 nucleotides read TGTGCCAGTAGTATTATTTCAACTAATGAAAAACTGTTTTTT. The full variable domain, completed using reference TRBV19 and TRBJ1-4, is DGGITQSPKYLFRKEGQNVTLSCEQNLNHDAMYWYRQDPGQGLRLIYYSQIVNDFQKGDIAEGYSVSREKKESFPLTVTSAQKNPTAFYLCASSIISTNEKLFFGSGTQLSVL.

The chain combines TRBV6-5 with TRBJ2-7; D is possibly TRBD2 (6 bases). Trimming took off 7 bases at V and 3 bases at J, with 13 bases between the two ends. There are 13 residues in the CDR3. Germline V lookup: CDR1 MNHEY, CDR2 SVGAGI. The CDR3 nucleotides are TGTGCCAGCAACGAGGGCGGGGTCTACGAGCAGTACTTC. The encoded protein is CASNEGGVYEQYF.

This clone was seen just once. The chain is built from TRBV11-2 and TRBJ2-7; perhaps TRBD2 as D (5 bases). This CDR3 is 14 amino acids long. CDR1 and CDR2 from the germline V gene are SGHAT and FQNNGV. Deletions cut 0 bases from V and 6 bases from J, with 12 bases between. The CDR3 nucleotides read TGTGCCAGCAGCTTAGAAGCCGGGGTAGGCGAGCAGTACTTC. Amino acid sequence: CASSLEAGVGEQYF.

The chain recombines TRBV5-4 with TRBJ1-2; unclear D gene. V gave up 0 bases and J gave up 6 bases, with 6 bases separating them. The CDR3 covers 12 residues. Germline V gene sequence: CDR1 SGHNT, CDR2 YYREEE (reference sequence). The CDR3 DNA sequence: TGTGCCAGCAGCTTGGATTCTAATGGCTACACCTTC. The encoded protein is CASSLDSNGYTF. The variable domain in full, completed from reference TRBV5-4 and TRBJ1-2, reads ETGVTQSPTHLIKTRGQQVTLRCSSQSGHNTVSWYQQALGQGPQFIFQYYREEENGRGNFPPRFSGLQFPNYSSELNVNALELDDSALYLCASSLDSNGYTFGSGTRLTVV.